This T cell receptor beta chain was profiled in a study of blood T cells in healthy people across ages. Then a second PCR, running roughly 7 to 11 cycles, was carried out with a sample-barcoded 5' primer and a J-beta primer mix. Each CDR3 protein gets one entry after TCRdb re-called the 5' RACE reads with MiXCR. This table has about 1.5 million distinct CDR3 sequences, about 43% appearing once. General study results and limits: A conclusive naive versus antigen-experienced comparison was prevented by the unsorted PBMCs.

CDR1 and CDR2 from the germline V gene are SGDLS and YYNGEE. V lost 0 bases and J lost 4, with 20 bases in between. The CDR3 spans 18 residues. A few counts support this clonotype. The antigen is unknown. This chain links TRBV9 with TRBJ2-1; D gene unclear. The sequence was obtained from a young woman in good health. Sequencing used blood. CDR3 region: CASSVGGISRALYNEQFF. The CDR3, as DNA: TGTGCCAGCAGCGTAGGTGGGATTTCCCGAGCTCTTTACAATGAGCAGTTCTTC.